Following are 6 T cell receptor beta chains from one sample sequenced in a study of T-cell memory formation after mild COVID-19. TCRdb reanalysed the 5' RACE reads using MiXCR and keeps one entry per CDR3 protein. This sample yields 35,000 to 45,000 distinct CDR3 sequences, of which about 6.8% are seen a single time; 0.79% belongs to the top ten. Sequencing input: PBMCs or a T cell subset sorted from them (not recorded which). All receptors come from an adult who had mild COVID-19 (a few samples of this study predate the infection). Cell type and time point are not known.

This clonotype was seen just once. A much larger clone differs from this one at a single base, so this may be a read error. V is TRBV5-1 and J is TRBJ2-7; possible D gene TRBD2, 5 bases. With 2 bases removed from V and 3 bases from J, the gap between germline ends came to 9 bases. CDR1 is SGHRS and CDR2 is YFSETQ in the germline V gene. CDR3 length equals 13 residues. The CDR3: CASSFRGYYEQYF. CDR3 coding DNA: TGCGCCAGCAGCTTCCGGGGTTACTACGAGCAGTACTTC.

This clonotype has only a few counts. The rearrangement uses TRBV6-2 or TRBV6-3 and TRBJ2-1; 11 bases align to TRBD2. V shed 5 bases, J shed 9 bases, and the junction held 9 bases outside the gene matches. The V gene's germline CDR1 is MNHEY and CDR2 SVGEGT. This CDR3 has 15 amino acids. The CDR3: CASSGSGRATVEQFF. DNA for the CDR3: TGTGCCAGCAGTGGTAGCGGGAGGGCCACGGTTGAGCAGTTCTTC.

This clonotype showed up many times. This chain links TRBV24-1 with TRBJ2-3, with TRBD1 matching 9 bases. Trimming at V came to 4 bases and at J to 5 bases, leaving 9 bases not matched to a gene. This CDR3 has 16 amino acids. Germline lookup yields CDR1 KGHDR and CDR2 SFDVKD. DNA of the CDR3: TGTGCCACCAGTGAGCCCGGGACAGGGATTAGAGATACGCAGTATTTT. Its protein is CATSEPGTGIRDTQYF.

The chain carries TRBV4-2 and TRBJ1-1; 10 bases are shared with TRBD1. Unmatched junction bases numbered 3, after V lost 0 bases and J lost 11 bases. The CDR3 runs 13 residues. Germline V lookup: CDR1 LGHNA, CDR2 YNFKEQ. CDR3 DNA sequence: TGTGCCAGCAGCCAAGAAGGACAGGGGGGGGCTTTCTTT. It is translated as CASSQEGQGGAFF.

This chain uses TRBV30 with TRBJ2-5; weak D call: TRBD2 (5 bases). In germline, CDR1 is GTSNPN, CDR2 SVGIG (reference sequence). Trimming took off 0 bases at V and 9 bases at J, with 14 bases between the two ends. The CDR3 has 13 residues. CDR3 protein: CAWSVLGSGAQYF. CDR3 DNA: TGTGCCTGGAGTGTACTGGGGAGTGGGGCCCAGTACTTC.

This clonotype occurred many times. The chain joins TRBV9 to TRBJ2-1, with D tentatively TRBD1 (6 bases). The CDR3 runs to 17 residues. V lost 2 bases and J 4 bases, leaving 19 bases between the germline ends. CDR1 is SGDLS and CDR2 is YYNGEE in the germline V gene. The CDR3 loop is CASSVEPTGITYNEQFF. The CDR3 DNA follows: TGTGCCAGCAGCGTCGAACCGACAGGAATAACTTACAATGAGCAGTTCTTC.